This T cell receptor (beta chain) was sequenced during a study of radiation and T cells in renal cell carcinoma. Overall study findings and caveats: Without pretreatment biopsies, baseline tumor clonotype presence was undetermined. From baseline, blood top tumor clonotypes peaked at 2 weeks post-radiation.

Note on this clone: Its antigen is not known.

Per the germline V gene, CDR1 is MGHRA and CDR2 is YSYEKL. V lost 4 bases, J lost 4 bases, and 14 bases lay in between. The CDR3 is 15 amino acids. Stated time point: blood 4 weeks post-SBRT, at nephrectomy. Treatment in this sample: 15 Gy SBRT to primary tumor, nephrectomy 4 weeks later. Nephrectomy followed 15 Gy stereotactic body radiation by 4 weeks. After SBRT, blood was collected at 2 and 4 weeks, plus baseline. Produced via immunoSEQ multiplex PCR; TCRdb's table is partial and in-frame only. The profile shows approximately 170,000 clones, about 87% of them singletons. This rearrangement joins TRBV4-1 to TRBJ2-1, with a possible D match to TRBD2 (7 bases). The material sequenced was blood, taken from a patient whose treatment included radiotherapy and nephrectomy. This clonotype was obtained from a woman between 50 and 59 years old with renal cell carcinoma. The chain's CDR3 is CASSPEGGGYNEQFF. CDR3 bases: TGCGCCAGCAGCCCCGAGGGGGGGGGATACAATGAGCAGTTCTTC.